A single sample is the source of the 22 T cell receptor beta chains below, sequenced in a study of T cell changes during pregnancy in multiple sclerosis (dated by TCRdb to about 2019). The library came from the immunoSEQ multiplex PCR assay. This immuneACCESS table, as held by TCRdb, lists in-frame sequences with V and J called but not all clones. Of the missing ones, under half trace to an unresolved V gene in checked studies; the others have no known cause. The table for this sample lists more than 60,000 clones; over 75% of them were counted only once. About 0.27% of the sample comes from the top ten. Sequencing was performed on CD4+ T cells from peripheral blood mononuclear cells, taken in the third trimester of pregnancy. These receptors all come from a female donor in good health, enrolled as a control in a pregnancy study.

The V and J genes are TRBV28 and TRBJ1-5; 11 nucleotides agree with TRBD1. The germline CDR1 and CDR2 sequences are MDHEN and SYDVKM. CDR3 length: 17 residues. With V trimmed by 7 bases and J by 6 bases, 14 bases remained unmatched. CDR3: CASILAGTGGSGQPQHF. DNA of the CDR3: TGTGCCAGCATCCTAGCCGGGACAGGGGGTTCGGGTCAGCCCCAGCATTTT. The full variable domain, its missing parts supplied by reference TRBV28 and TRBJ1-5, is DVKVTQSSRYLVKRTGEKVFLECVQDMDHENMFWYRQDPGLGLRLIYFSYDVKMKEKGDIPEGYSVSREKKERFSLILESASTNQTSMYLCASILAGTGGSGQPQHFGDGTRLSIL.

This rearrangement joins TRBV27 to TRBJ1-5; no reliable D call. CDR3 length equals 15 residues. Germline V gene sequence: CDR1 MNHEY, CDR2 SMNVEV (reference sequence). With 8 bases removed from V and 2 bases from J, the gap between germline ends came to 16 bases. CDR3 amino acids: CASSLWGVGNQPQHF. CDR3 nucleotides: TGTGCCAGCTCCCTCTGGGGAGTTGGCAATCAGCCCCAGCATTTT.

The rearrangement uses TRBV13 and TRBJ1-1; D is uncertain. Deletions cut 5 bases from V and 0 bases from J, with 7 bases between. This CDR3 spans 13 amino acids. Germline V gene sequence: CDR1 PRHDT, CDR2 FYEKMQ (reference sequence). CDR3 DNA sequence: TGTGCCAGCAGCGCCACAGTGAACACTGAAGCTTTCTTT. It codes for CASSATVNTEAFF.

The chain uses TRBV7-3 and TRBJ2-3; 9 bases fit TRBD2. V trimming: 5 bases; J trimming: 3 bases; junction bases outside the gene matches: 9. Germline assignment: CDR1 SGHTA and CDR2 FQGTGA. The CDR3 consists of 16 residues. The CDR3 nucleotides are TGTGCCAGCAGCAAAAGCGGGGGGCGGGGTACAGATACGCAGTATTTT. Encoded protein: CASSKSGGRGTDTQYF.

The chain carries TRBV5-4 and TRBJ2-3; possibly TRBD2 for D (6 bases). The CDR3 has 14 amino acids. Germline V gene data show CDR1 as SGHNT and CDR2 as YYREEE (reference sequence). Trimming pared 0 bases from V and 5 bases from J, leaving 10 bases between. This CDR3 is CASSLAGRIDTQYF. As DNA, the CDR3 is TGTGCCAGCAGCTTGGCAGGGAGGATAGATACGCAGTATTTT.

The chain recombines TRBV11-2 with TRBJ2-1; 10 bases fit TRBD2. V trimming: 8 bases; J trimming: 9 bases; junction bases outside the gene matches: 16. The CDR3 runs 16 residues. Germline assignment: CDR1 SGHAT and CDR2 FQNNGV. This CDR3 is CASLQGSGGGLSEQFF. DNA for the CDR3: TGTGCCAGCCTTCAGGGAAGCGGGGGGGGCCTAAGTGAGCAGTTCTTC.

This sequence joins TRBV7-9 and TRBJ1-5; D not resolved. The CDR3 consists of 14 residues. Germline loops: CDR1 SEHNR, CDR2 FQNEAQ (reference sequence). Trimming left V 5 bases short and J 5 bases short, with 13 bases between. The CDR3 region has the DNA TGTGCCAGCAGCCCCACGGGGTCGGATCAGCCCCAGCATTTT. Its translation: CASSPTGSDQPQHF.

The chain has TRBV7-2 and TRBJ2-7; D gene unclear. V was cut by 3 bases and J by 4 bases, with 7 bases left in between. The germline V gene encodes CDR1 SGHTA and CDR2 FQGNSA. The CDR3 consists of 12 residues. The CDR3, as DNA: TGTGCCAGCAGCTTTGCTAGGTACGAGCAGTACTTC. Its protein is CASSFARYEQYF. Using reference TRBV7-2 and TRBJ2-7 for the parts outside the CDR3, the full variable domain is GAGVSQSPSNKVTEKGKDVELRCDPISGHTALYWYRQSLGQGLEFLIYFQGNSAPDKSGLPSDRFSAERTGGSVSTLTIQRTQQEDSAVYLCASSFARYEQYFGPGTRLTVT.

V usage is TRBV7-3 and J usage is TRBJ2-6, with a weak D call TRBD1 (6 bases). The length of the CDR3 is 13 residues. The V end was cut by 4 bases, the J end by 11 bases, with 12 bases between. The germline gives CDR1 SGHTA, CDR2 FQGTGA. The CDR3 loop reads CASSSQGQDVLTF. The CDR3 coding sequence is TGTGCCAGCAGCTCACAGGGTCAGGACGTCCTGACTTTC.

The chain links TRBV30 to TRBJ1-5; TRBD1 matches 10 bases. The CDR3 extends over 14 amino acids. Looked up from germline, CDR1 is GTSNPN and CDR2 is SVGIG (reference sequence). J was trimmed by 5 bases and V by 2 bases; bases with no gene match: 3. As DNA, the CDR3 is TGTGCCTGGAGTATTGGGACAGGGGATCAGCCCCAGCATTTT. It specifies CAWSIGTGDQPQHF. The full variable domain, in which reference TRBV30 and TRBJ1-5 provide the parts outside the CDR3, is SQTIHQWPATLVQPVGSPLSLECTVEGTSNPNLYWYRQAAGRGLQLLFYSVGIGQISSEVPQNLSASRPQDRQFILSSKKLLLSDSGFYLCAWSIGTGDQPQHFGDGTRLSIL.

The V call is TRBV5-6, the J call TRBJ1-4, with TRBD1 as a possible D gene (6 bases). Germline values: CDR1 SGHDT, CDR2 YYEEEE. Trimming cost V 4 bases and J 0 bases, with 16 bases left between them. The CDR3 is 17 amino acids. The CDR3 nucleotides are TGTGCCAGCAGCCCTGGGGGCGGATTTGCAACTAATGAAAAACTGTTTTTT. Protein product: CASSPGGGFATNEKLFF.

The chain uses TRBV5-1 and TRBJ2-2; D remains unclear. CDR3 length: 14 residues. The germline CDR1 and CDR2 sequences are SGHRS and YFSETQ. V shed 7 bases and J shed 7 bases, with 17 bases lying between them. The chain's CDR3 is CASRLGSNVGELFF. The CDR3 nucleotides are TGCGCCAGCCGCCTGGGGTCTAACGTCGGGGAGCTGTTTTTT.

This sequence joins TRBV7-2 and TRBJ1-5; tentative D call: TRBD1 (5 bases). This CDR3 is built from 12 residues. Trimming took 1 base from V and 10 from J, leaving 8 bases between them. CDR1 and CDR2 from the germline V gene are SGHTA and FQGNSA. For the CDR3, the DNA is TGTGCCAGCAGCTTAGGGAGGGACCCCCAGCATTTT. This codes for CASSLGRDPQHF.

This sequence joins TRBV7-2 and TRBJ2-3; D may be TRBD2 (6 bases). Germline V gene lookup returns CDR1 SGHTA and CDR2 FQGNSA. V gave up 3 bases and J gave up 2 bases, with 12 bases separating them. The CDR3 is 15 residues long. The CDR3 coding sequence is TGTGCCAGCAGCTTGGACGGGGGAATCACAGATACGCAGTATTTT. As protein: CASSLDGGITDTQYF.

The chain joins TRBV6-6 to TRBJ1-6; 9 bases fit TRBD1. Trimming at V came to 6 bases and at J to 5 bases, leaving 8 bases not matched to a gene. Germline values: CDR1 MNHNY, CDR2 SVGAGI (reference sequence). The CDR3 runs to 16 residues. CDR3 bases: TGTGCCAGCAGCCGGGACAGGGTTGAGGATAATTCACCCCTCCACTTT. Amino acid sequence: CASSRDRVEDNSPLHF.

V and J are TRBV30 and TRBJ2-2; the D gene is possibly TRBD2 (5 bases). V lost 4 bases, J lost 5 bases, and 14 bases lay in between. CDR1 is GTSNPN, CDR2 SVGIG, per germline (reference sequence). The CDR3 has 14 residues. The DNA of the CDR3 is TGTGCCTGGATCCTGAATCGGGGAACCGGGGAGCTGTTTTTT. Protein sequence: CAWILNRGTGELFF.

V usage is TRBV16 and J usage is TRBJ2-7; no reliable D call. V lost 0 bases and J 3 bases, leaving 3 bases between the germline ends. CDR1 is KGHSY and CDR2 is FQNENV in the germline V gene. This CDR3 comprises 12 residues. CDR3 sequence (DNA): TGTGCCAGCAGCCAATCGAGCTACGAGCAGTACTTC. Protein: CASSQSSYEQYF.

This clone was seen just once. The rearrangement links TRBV30 to TRBJ2-7; D may be TRBD1 (6 bases). CDR3 length equals 15 residues. V dropped 5 bases and J dropped 3 bases, with 20 bases sitting between them. CDR1 is GTSNPN, CDR2 SVGIG, per germline (reference sequence). The CDR3 bases are TGTGCCTGGCAAGGGCAGGGGATTTTGAGCTACGAGCAGTACTTC. This encodes CAWQGQGILSYEQYF.

This chain connects TRBV11-1 to TRBJ2-2, with D perhaps matching TRBD1 (6 bases). Looked up from germline, CDR1 is SGHAT and CDR2 is FQDESV (reference sequence). The CDR3 is 14 amino acids. Trimming removed 5 bases at V and 0 bases at J, with 7 bases between. CDR3 residues: CASSGQTNTGELFF. The CDR3 DNA sequence: TGTGCCAGCAGCGGACAGACGAACACCGGGGAGCTGTTTTTT.

The chain joins TRBV7-3 to TRBJ2-2; unclear D gene. CDR1 and CDR2 from the germline V gene are SGHTA and FQGTGA. Trimming shortened V by 5 bases and J by 0 bases, and 10 bases separated the two germline ends. The CDR3 totals 15 residues. The CDR3 DNA sequence: TGTGCCAGCAGCCCTACACAGACGAACACCGGGGAGCTGTTTTTT. Encoded protein: CASSPTQTNTGELFF.

The J gene is TRBJ2-1, the V gene TRBV6-5, with TRBD2 matching 13 bases. The length of the CDR3 is 14 residues. V shed 4 bases, J shed 10 bases, and the junction held 4 bases outside the gene matches. CDR1 and CDR2 (germline): MNHEY, SVGAGI. CDR3 nucleotide sequence: TGTGCCAGCAGTTCCATACTAGCGGGGGGGGAGCAGTTCTTC. This gives the protein CASSSILAGGEQFF.

This chain links TRBV10-3 with TRBJ1-4, with D tentatively TRBD1 (6 bases). Trimming removed 6 bases from V and 2 bases from J, with 16 bases in between. Germline CDR1 ENHRY, CDR2 SYGVKD. The CDR3 covers 16 residues. The CDR3 protein is CAISDQGGVTNEKLFF. The CDR3 DNA reads TGTGCCATCAGCGATCAAGGGGGGGTGACTAATGAAAAACTGTTTTTT.